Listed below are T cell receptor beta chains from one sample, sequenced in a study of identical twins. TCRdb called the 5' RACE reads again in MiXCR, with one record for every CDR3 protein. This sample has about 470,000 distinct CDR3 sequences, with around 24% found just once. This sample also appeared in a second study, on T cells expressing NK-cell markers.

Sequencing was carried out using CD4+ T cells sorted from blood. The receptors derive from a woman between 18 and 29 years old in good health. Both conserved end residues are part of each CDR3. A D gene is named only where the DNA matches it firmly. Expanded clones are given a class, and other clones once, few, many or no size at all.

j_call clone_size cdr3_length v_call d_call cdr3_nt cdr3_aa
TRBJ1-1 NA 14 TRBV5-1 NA TGCGCCAGCAGCTTGGATCGGACGAGAACTGAAGCTTTCTTT CASSLDRTRTEAFF
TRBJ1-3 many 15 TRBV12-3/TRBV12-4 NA TGTGCCAGCAGTTTTGGGGTCCTCCCTGGAAACACCATATATTTT CASSFGVLPGNTIYF
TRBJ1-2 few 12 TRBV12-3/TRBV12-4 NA TGTGCCAGCAGTTTTTTCACTTCTGGCTACACCTTC CASSFFTSGYTF
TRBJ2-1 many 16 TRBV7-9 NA TGTGCCAGCAGCACTGCCCTCGGGGCGTCCCTAAATGAGCAGTTCTTC CASSTALGASLNEQFF
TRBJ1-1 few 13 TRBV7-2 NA TGTGCCAGCAGCGAAAATGGGGACACTGAAGCTTTCTTT CASSENGDTEAFF
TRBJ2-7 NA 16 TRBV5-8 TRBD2 TGTGCCAGCAGCTCTTTCCGCGGGGCGGGAGCGGGTGAGCAGTACTTC CASSSFRGAGAGEQYF
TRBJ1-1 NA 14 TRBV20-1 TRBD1 TGCAGTGCTAGACTACCGGAGGGGGCGGGTGAAGCTTTCTTT CSARLPEGAGEAFF
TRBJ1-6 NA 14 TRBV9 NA TGTGCCAGCAGCGTATATAAGTATAATTCACCCCTCCACTTT CASSVYKYNSPLHF
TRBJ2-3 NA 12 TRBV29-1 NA TGCAGCATCCGGGACTTCACAGATACGCAGTATTTT CSIRDFTDTQYF
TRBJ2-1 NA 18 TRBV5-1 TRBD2 TGCGCCAGCAGCTTGGCGCTAGCGGGGATACGCTCCTACAATGAGCAGTTCTTC CASSLALAGIRSYNEQFF
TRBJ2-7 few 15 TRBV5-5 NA TGTGCCAGCAGCCACCGGGACACCAAAGGAGGCGAGCAGTACTTC CASSHRDTKGGEQYF
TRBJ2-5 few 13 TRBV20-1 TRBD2 TGCAGTGCTAGAGATCTAGCGGTAGAGACCCAGTACTTC CSARDLAVETQYF
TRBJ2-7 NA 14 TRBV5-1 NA TGCGCCAGCAGCTTGGCACTCAGAACCTACGAGCAGTACTTC CASSLALRTYEQYF
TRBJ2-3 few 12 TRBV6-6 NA TGTGCTTCCACCTCTGTCCCAGATACGCAGTATTTT CASTSVPDTQYF
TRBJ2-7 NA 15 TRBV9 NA TGTGCCAGCAGCGTATCGGAGCGAGCATCGTACGAGCAGTACTTC CASSVSERASYEQYF
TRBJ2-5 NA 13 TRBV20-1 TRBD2 TGCAGTGCCCAACTAGCGGGAGTGGAGACCCAGTACTTC CSAQLAGVETQYF
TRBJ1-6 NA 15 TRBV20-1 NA TGCAGTGCTGAGCGAGGGAGCTCCTATAATTCACCCCTCCACTTT CSAERGSSYNSPLHF
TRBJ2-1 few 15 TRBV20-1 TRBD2 TGCAGTGCCCCCCAGCGGGGCAGCTCCTACAATGAGCAGTTCTTC CSAPQRGSSYNEQFF
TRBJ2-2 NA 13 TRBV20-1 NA TGCAGTGCTAGAGCAGGGCCTGGTGGGGAGCTGTTTTTT CSARAGPGGELFF
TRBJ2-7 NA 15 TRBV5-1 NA TGCGCCAGCAGCCAGGGTCAACTAGTTTCCTACGAGCAGTACTTC CASSQGQLVSYEQYF